This T cell receptor beta chain is drawn from a study of blood T cell repertoires in COVID-19. In the study overall: Spain, Italy and the United States supplied samples that represented acute and convalescent COVID-19. From T cells, B-cell-depleted T cells, or PBMCs came the material, which was cDNA or gDNA.

In the original processing: Reference gene primer amplification gave nucleated cell count estimates. The table came from immunoSEQ multiplex PCR; TCRdb's copy has only in-frame clones and leaves some out. D and trimming come from the DNA, and the V and J calls and clone size come from that table. The table has approximately 170,000 clones, approximately 87% seen once. The CDR3 extends over 17 amino acids. J lost 3 bases, V lost 2 bases, and 8 bases had no gene match. Germline V gene sequence: CDR1 MDHEN, CDR2 SYDVKM. The TCR was taken from a woman in her seventies with acute or convalescent COVID-19. This sequence joins TRBV28 and TRBJ2-7; 12 bases align to TRBD2. Sequencing used peripheral blood. The DNA for the CDR3 is TGTGCCAGCAGTTTAGTTCGGACTAGCGGGACGGGCTACGAGCAGTACTTC. Amino acid sequence: CASSLVRTSGTGYEQYF.